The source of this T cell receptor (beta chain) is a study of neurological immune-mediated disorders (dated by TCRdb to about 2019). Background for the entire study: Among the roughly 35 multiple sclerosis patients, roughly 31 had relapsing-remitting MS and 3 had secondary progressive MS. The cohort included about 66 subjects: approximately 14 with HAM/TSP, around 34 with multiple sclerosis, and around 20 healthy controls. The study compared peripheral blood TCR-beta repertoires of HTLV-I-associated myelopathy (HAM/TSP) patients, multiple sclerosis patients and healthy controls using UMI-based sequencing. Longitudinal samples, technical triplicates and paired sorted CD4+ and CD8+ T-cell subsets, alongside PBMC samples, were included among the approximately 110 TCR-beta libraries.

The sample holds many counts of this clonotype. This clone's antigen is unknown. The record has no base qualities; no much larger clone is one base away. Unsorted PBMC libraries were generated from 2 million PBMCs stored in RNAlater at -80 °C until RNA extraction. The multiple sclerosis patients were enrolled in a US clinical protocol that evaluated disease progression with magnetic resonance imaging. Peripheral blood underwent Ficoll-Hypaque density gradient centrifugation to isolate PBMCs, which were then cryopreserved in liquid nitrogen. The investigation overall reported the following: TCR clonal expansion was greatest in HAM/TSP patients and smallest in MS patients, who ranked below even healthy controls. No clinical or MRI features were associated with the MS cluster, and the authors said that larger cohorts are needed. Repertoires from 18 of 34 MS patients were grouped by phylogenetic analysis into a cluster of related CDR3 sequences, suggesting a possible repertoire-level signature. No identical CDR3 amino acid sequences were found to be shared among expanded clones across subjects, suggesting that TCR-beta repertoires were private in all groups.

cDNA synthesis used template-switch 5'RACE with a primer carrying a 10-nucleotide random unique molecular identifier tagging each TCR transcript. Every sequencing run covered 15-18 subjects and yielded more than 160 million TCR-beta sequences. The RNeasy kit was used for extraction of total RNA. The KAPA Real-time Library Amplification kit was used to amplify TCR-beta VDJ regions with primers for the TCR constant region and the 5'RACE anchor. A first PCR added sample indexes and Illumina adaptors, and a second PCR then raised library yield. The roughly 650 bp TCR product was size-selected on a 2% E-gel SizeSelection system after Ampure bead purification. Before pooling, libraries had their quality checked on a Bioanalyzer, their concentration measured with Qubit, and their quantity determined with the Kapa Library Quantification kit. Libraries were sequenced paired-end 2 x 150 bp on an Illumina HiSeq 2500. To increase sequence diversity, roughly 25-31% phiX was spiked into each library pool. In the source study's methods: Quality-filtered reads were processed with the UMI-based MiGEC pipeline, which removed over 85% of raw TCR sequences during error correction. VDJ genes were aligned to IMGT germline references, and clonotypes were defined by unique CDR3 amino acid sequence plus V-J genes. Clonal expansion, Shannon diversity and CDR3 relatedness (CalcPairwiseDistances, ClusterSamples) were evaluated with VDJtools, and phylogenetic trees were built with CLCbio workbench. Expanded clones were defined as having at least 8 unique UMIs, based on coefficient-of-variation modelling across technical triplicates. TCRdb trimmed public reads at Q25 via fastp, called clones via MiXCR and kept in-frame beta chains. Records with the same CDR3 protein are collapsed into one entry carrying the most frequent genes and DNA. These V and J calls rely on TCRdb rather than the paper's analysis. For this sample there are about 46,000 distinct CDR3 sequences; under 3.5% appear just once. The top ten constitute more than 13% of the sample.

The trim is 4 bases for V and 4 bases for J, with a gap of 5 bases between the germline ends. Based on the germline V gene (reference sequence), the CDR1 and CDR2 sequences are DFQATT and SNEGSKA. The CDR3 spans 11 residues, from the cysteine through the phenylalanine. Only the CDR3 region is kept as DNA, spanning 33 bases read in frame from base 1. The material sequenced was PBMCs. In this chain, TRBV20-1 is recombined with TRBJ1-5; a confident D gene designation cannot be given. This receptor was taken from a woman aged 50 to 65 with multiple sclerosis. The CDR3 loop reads CSATKNQPQHF. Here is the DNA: TGCAGTGCTACCAAAAATCAGCCCCAGCATTTT.